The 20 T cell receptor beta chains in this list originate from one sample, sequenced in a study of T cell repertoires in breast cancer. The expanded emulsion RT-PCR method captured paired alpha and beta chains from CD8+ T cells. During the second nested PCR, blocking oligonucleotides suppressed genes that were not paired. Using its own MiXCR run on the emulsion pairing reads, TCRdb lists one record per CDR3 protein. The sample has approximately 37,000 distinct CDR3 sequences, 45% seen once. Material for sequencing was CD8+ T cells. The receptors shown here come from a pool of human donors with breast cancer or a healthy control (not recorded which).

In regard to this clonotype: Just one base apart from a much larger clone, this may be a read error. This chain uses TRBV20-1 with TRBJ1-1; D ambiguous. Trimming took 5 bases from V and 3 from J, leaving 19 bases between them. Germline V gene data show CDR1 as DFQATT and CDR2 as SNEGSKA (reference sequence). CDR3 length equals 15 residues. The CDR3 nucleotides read TGCAGTGCTCCAAGCGGACGTCTGACGGACACTGAAGCTTTCTTT. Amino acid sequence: CSAPSGRLTDTEAFF.

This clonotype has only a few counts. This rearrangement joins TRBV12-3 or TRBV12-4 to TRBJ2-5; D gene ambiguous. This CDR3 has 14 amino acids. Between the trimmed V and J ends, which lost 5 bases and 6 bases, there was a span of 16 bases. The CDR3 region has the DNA TGTGCCAGCAGTCCCCCTAGTTTTCAAAAGACCCAGTACTTC. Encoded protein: CASSPPSFQKTQYF.

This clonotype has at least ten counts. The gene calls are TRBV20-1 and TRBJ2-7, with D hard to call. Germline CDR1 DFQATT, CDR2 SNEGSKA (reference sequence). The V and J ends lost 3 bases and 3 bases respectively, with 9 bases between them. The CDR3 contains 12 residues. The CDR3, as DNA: TGCAGTGCTAGTGCCGCCGACTACGAGCAGTACTTC. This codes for CSASAADYEQYF.

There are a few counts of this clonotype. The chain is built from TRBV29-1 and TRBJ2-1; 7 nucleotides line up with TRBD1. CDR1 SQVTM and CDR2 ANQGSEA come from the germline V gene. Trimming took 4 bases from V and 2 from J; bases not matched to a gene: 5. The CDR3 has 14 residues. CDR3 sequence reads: CSVVQGFTYNEQFF. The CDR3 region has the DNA TGCAGCGTTGTACAGGGGTTTACCTACAATGAGCAGTTCTTC.

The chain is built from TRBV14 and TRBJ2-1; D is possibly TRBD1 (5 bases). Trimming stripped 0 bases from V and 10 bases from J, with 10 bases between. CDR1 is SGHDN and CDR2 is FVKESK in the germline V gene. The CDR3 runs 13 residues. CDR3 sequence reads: CASSQDGATEQFF. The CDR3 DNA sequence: TGTGCCAGCAGCCAAGATGGGGCGACGGAGCAGTTCTTC.

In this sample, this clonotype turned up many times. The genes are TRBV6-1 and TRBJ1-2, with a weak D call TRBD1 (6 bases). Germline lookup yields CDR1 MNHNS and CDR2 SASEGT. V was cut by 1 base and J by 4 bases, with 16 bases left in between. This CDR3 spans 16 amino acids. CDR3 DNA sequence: TGTGCCAGCAGTGAAGGGACATGGGGGCCGGGCTATGGCTACACCTTC. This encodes CASSEGTWGPGYGYTF.

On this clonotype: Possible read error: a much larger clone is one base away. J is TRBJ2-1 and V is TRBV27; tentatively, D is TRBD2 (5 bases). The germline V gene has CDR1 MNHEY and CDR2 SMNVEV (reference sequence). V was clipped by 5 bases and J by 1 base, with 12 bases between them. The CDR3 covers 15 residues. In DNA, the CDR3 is TGTGCCAGCAGTATCGCGGGTACATCCTACAATGAGCAGTTCTTC. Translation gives CASSIAGTSYNEQFF.

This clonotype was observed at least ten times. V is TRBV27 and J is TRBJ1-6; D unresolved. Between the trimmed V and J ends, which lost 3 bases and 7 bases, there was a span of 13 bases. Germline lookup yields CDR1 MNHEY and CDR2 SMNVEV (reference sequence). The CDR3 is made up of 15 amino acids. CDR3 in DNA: TGTGCCAGCAGTTTTTCGGCGTCGATGAATTCACCCCTCCACTTT. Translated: CASSFSASMNSPLHF.

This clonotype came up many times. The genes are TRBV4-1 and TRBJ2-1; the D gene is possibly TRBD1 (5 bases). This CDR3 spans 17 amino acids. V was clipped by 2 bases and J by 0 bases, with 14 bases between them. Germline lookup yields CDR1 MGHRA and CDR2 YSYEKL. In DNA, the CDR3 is TGCGCCAGCAGCCAACAGGGCCCGCTTAGCTCCTACAATGAGCAGTTCTTC. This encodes CASSQQGPLSSYNEQFF.

Written as DNA, the CDR3 is TGTGCCAGCAGCCAAGCTGGGGTGAACACTGAAGCTTTCTTT. Protein sequence: CASSQAGVNTEAFF. V is TRBV4-2 and J is TRBJ1-1; D gene uncertain. CDR1 and CDR2 (germline): LGHNA, YNFKEQ. The length of the CDR3 is 14 residues. Trimming cost V 1 base and J 0 bases, with 6 bases left between them.

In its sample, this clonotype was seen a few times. DNA of the CDR3: TGTGCCAGCAGTTTTCAACAGGGGGCACGGAACACCGGGGAGCTGTTTTTT. Translated: CASSFQQGARNTGELFF. The chain links TRBV28 to TRBJ2-2; 9 nucleotides agree with TRBD1. From germline, CDR1 is MDHEN and CDR2 SYDVKM. The J segment lost 1 base and the V segment lost 3 bases, leaving 6 bases of the junction unmatched. CDR3 length: 17 residues.

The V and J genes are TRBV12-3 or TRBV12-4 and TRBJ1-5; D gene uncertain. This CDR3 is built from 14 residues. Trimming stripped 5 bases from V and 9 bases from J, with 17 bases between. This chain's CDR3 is CASSLRLLGPPQHF. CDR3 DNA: TGTGCCAGCAGTCTAAGACTCCTCGGCCCGCCCCAGCATTTT.

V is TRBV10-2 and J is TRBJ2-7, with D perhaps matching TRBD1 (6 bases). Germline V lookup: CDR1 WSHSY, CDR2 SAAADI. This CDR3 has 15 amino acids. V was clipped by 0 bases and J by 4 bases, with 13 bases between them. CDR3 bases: TGCGCCAGCAGTGAGTCGAAGCTCAGGGGTTACGAGCAGTACTTC. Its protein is CASSESKLRGYEQYF.

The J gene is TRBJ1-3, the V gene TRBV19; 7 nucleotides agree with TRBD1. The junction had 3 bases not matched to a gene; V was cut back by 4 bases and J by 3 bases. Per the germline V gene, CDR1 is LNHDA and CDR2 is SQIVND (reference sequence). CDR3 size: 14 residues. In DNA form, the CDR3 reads TGTGCCAGTAGTACGGACAGGCTTGGAAACACCATATATTTT. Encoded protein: CASSTDRLGNTIYF.

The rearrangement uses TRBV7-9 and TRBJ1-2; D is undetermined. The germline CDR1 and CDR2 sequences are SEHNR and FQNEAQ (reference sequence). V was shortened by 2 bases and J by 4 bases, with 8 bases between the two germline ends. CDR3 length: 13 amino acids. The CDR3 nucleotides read TGTGCCAGCAGCTTACCGTGGGGCTATGGCTACACCTTC. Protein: CASSLPWGYGYTF.

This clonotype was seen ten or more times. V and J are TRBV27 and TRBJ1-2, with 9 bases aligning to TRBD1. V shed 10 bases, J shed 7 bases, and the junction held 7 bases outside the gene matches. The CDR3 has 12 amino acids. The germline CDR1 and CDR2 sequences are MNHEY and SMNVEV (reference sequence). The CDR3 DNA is TGTGCCACTCTGGGACAGGGCTTTGGCTACACCTTC. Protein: CATLGQGFGYTF.

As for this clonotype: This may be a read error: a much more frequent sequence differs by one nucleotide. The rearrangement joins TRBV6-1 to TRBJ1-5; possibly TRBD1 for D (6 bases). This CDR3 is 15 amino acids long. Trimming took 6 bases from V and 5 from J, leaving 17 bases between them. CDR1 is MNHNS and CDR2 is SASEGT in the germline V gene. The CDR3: CASRPVGTRDQPQHF. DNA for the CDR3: TGTGCCAGCAGGCCGGTTGGGACAAGAGATCAGCCCCAGCATTTT.

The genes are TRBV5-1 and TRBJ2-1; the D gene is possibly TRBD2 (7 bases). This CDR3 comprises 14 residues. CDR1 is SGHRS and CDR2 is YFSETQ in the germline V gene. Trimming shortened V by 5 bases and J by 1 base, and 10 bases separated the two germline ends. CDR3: CASRKGGSYNEQFF. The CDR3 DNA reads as TGCGCCAGCAGGAAGGGGGGGTCCTACAATGAGCAGTTCTTC.

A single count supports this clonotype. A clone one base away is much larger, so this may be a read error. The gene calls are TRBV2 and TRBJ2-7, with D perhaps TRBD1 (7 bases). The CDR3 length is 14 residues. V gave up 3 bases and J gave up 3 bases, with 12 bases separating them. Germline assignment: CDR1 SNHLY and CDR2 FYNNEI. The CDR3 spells CASSETGRSYEQYF. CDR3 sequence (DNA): TGTGCCAGCAGTGAGACAGGGAGGAGCTACGAGCAGTACTTC.

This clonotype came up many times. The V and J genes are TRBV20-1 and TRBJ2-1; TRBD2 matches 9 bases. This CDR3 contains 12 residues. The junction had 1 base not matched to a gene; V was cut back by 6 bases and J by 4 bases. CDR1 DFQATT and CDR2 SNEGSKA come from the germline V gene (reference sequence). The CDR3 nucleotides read TGCAGTGCCGCGGGGGGGTACAATGAGCAGTTCTTC. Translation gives CSAAGGYNEQFF.